This T cell receptor (beta chain) was found in a study of long-term antiretroviral therapy in people with HIV. Overall study findings and caveats: Dominant in the repertoire at all time points were clones expanded before ART. Among HIV repertoires, CDR3 length ranges were narrower than those of controls.

A note on this clone: Its target is not known.

Researchers ran immunoSEQ v3.0 at survey level. Clones were read by immunoSEQ multiplex PCR, and TCRdb kept only the in-frame ones, dropping some. Of 28,000 or so clones in the sample, approximately 87% were seen once. Every donor had one or more pre-ART and two or more post-ART PBMC samples. Every participant with HIV received treatment in the United States. The CDR3 is 14 residues long. Germline CDR1 ENHRY, CDR2 SYGVKD. Trimming shortened V by 10 bases and J by 1 base, and 13 bases separated the two germline ends. The origin of this receptor is a woman between 18 and 29 years old with HIV. The sample here was unsorted PBMCs, taken 0.5 years after starting antiretroviral therapy. The chain links TRBV10-3 to TRBJ2-2; D possibly uses TRBD1 or TRBD2 (5 bases each). CDR3 nucleotides: TGTGCCAACTCAGGGAGTAGGAACACCGGGGAGCTGTTTTTT. Protein sequence: CANSGSRNTGELFF.